The 14 T cell receptor beta chains given below trace back to one sample, sequenced in a study of response to subunit inactivated influenza vaccine. A single record per CDR3 protein comes from TCRdb applying MiXCR to the RT-PCR reads. The sample has some 500,000 distinct CDR3 sequences; 25% are singletons. This sample comprised CD4+ T cells sorted from PBMCs, obtained more than 4 days after vaccination. These receptors came from a man in his fifties or sixties who received an inactivated influenza vaccine.

This rearrangement joins TRBV5-5 to TRBJ1-5, with D perhaps matching TRBD1 (5 bases). Trimming removed 0 bases from V and 6 bases from J, with 13 bases in between. Germline CDR1 reads SGHKS; CDR2 reads YYEKEE (reference sequence). This CDR3 comprises 15 residues. The CDR3 spells CASSLEGAFGQPQHF. In DNA form, the CDR3 reads TGTGCCAGCAGCTTGGAAGGGGCGTTCGGTCAGCCCCAGCATTTT.

The rearrangement joins TRBV5-1 to TRBJ2-3; D ambiguous. Trimming left V 4 bases short and J 5 bases short, with 14 bases between. The length of the CDR3 is 14 residues. Germline V gene sequence: CDR1 SGHRS, CDR2 YFSETQ. The CDR3 DNA reads TGCGCCAGCAGCGTTGTGGGCCTTGGAGATACGCAGTATTTT. This encodes CASSVVGLGDTQYF. The entire variable domain, with the rest obtained from reference TRBV5-1 and TRBJ2-3, is as follows: KAGVTQTPRYLIKTRGQQVTLSCSPISGHRSVSWYQQTPGQGLQFLFEYFSETQRNKGNFPGRFSGRQFSNSRSEMNVSTLELGDSALYLCASSVVGLGDTQYFGPGTRLTVL.

In this sample, this clonotype turned up many times. This chain links TRBV4-3 with TRBJ2-1; D is perhaps TRBD2 (5 bases). Germline-derived CDR1 and CDR2 are LGHNA and YSLEER. This CDR3 is built from 14 residues. The V end lost 0 bases, the J end lost 9 bases, and 12 bases lay between the germline ends. The CDR3 DNA is TGCGCCAGCAGCCAAGAGGCTAGCTACGGTGAGCAGTTCTTC. Protein: CASSQEASYGEQFF.

The gene calls are TRBV3-1 and TRBJ2-2; no clear D gene. V lost 1 base and J 1 base, leaving 10 bases between the germline ends. Germline CDR1 is LGHDT and CDR2 is YNNKEL (reference sequence). The CDR3 spans 16 residues. CDR3 in amino acids: CASSQVFRENTGELFF. For the CDR3, the DNA is TGTGCCAGCAGCCAAGTGTTCAGAGAGAACACCGGGGAGCTGTTTTTT.

In its sample, this clonotype was seen a few times. This chain joins TRBV7-9 and TRBJ2-5, with 7 bases identical to TRBD1. The CDR3 sequence is 14 residues long. In germline, CDR1 is SEHNR, CDR2 FQNEAQ (reference sequence). The V gene end was trimmed by 1 base and the J gene end by 5 bases; junction bases not matched to a gene: 4. CDR3 DNA sequence: TGTGCCAGCAGCTTAGAGGACAGGCGGGAGACCCAGTACTTC. Its translation: CASSLEDRRETQYF.

This clonotype has only a few counts. V is TRBV7-3 and J is TRBJ2-1; the match to TRBD2 covers 10 bases. The CDR3 consists of 15 residues. Germline CDR1 and CDR2: SGHTA and FQGTGA. The J segment lost 7 bases and the V segment lost 0 bases, leaving 3 bases of the junction unmatched. The CDR3 coding sequence is TGTGCCAGCAGCTTAACTAGCGGGAGGTTTAATGAGCAGTTCTTC. This translates into CASSLTSGRFNEQFF. Filled out from reference TRBV7-3 and TRBJ2-1, the complete variable domain reads GAGVSQTPSNKVTEKGKYVELRCDPISGHTALYWYRQSLGQGPEFLIYFQGTGAADDSGLPNDRFFAVRPEGSVSTLKIQRTERGDSAVYLCASSLTSGRFNEQFFGPGTRLTVL.

This clonotype has at least ten counts. V gene TRBV14 combines with J gene TRBJ2-5, with 8 positions matching TRBD1. There are 15 residues in the CDR3. The germline V gene encodes CDR1 SGHDN and CDR2 FVKESK. Trimming took 1 base from V and 5 from J; bases not matched to a gene: 6. The CDR3 nucleotides are TGTGCCAGCAGCCAAGGGCCAGGGGGCAAGGAGACCCAGTACTTC. It encodes CASSQGPGGKETQYF. The whole variable domain, filled in from reference TRBV14 and TRBJ2-5, reads EAGVTQFPSHSVIEKGQTVTLRCDPISGHDNLYWYRRVMGKEIKFLLHFVKESKQDESGMPNNRFLAERTGGTYSTLKVQPAELEDSGVYFCASSQGPGGKETQYFGPGTRLLVL.

V is TRBV4-1 and J is TRBJ1-1; TRBD1 might be the D (5 bases). Germline CDR1 MGHRA, CDR2 YSYEKL. The CDR3 is 15 amino acids. V dropped 1 base and J dropped 5 bases, with 14 bases sitting between them. CDR3 residues: CASSQGRIRGTEAFF. The CDR3 DNA sequence: TGCGCCAGCAGCCAAGGTCGTATCCGGGGGACTGAAGCTTTCTTT.

This clonotype was counted between two and nine times. J is TRBJ2-5 and V is TRBV5-1; D is uncertain. The CDR3 spans 15 residues. Trimming stripped 2 bases from V and 2 bases from J, with 13 bases between. Germline V lookup: CDR1 SGHRS, CDR2 YFSETQ. This chain's CDR3 is CASSFGADSQETQYF. CDR3 DNA: TGCGCCAGCAGCTTCGGCGCAGACTCGCAAGAGACCCAGTACTTC.

This clonotype has ten or more counts. The chain joins TRBV2 to TRBJ2-3; 11 bases are shared with TRBD2. The CDR3 runs 17 residues. After removal of 5 bases from V and 1 base from J, the junction contained 8 bases not matched to a gene. Germline values: CDR1 SNHLY, CDR2 FYNNEI. CDR3 in DNA: TGTGCCAGCAGTACTAGCGGGAGTTATCTTGGCACAGATACGCAGTATTTT. Translation: CASSTSGSYLGTDTQYF.

This clonotype was recorded a few times. V gene TRBV20-1 combines with J gene TRBJ1-5; D uncertain. CDR3 size: 15 residues. Trimming removed 0 bases at V and 4 bases at J, with 13 bases between. Germline V CDR1 and CDR2: DFQATT, SNEGSKA (reference sequence). The CDR3 is CSARDVTRGNQPQHF. The CDR3 DNA reads TGCAGTGCTAGAGATGTGACCCGGGGTAATCAGCCCCAGCATTTT.

The chain is built from TRBV15 and TRBJ2-2; no clear D. V was cut by 1 base and J by 0 bases, with 9 bases left in between. This CDR3 is 16 amino acids long. Germline V CDR1 and CDR2: LNHNV, YYDKDF (reference sequence). The CDR3 DNA sequence: TGTGCCACCAGCAGAGCTTACAGTACGAACACCGGGGAGCTGTTTTTT. It is translated as CATSRAYSTNTGELFF.

The sample holds a few counts of this clonotype. The chain carries TRBV7-9 and TRBJ2-7; D is perhaps TRBD2 (5 bases). Germline values: CDR1 SEHNR, CDR2 FQNEAQ (reference sequence). Trimming shortened V by 5 bases and J by 3 bases, and 14 bases separated the two germline ends. The CDR3 runs 14 residues. In DNA form, the CDR3 reads TGTGCCAGCAGCGACGATTTTGCGGGCTACGAGCAGTACTTC. As protein: CASSDDFAGYEQYF.

Here the CDR3 reads CASSLGPTNYGYTF. The CDR3 coding sequence is TGCGCCAGCAGCCTTGGCCCGACTAACTATGGCTACACCTTC. The chain joins TRBV4-1 to TRBJ1-2; the D is unclear. Germline V gene sequence: CDR1 MGHRA, CDR2 YSYEKL. The CDR3 consists of 14 residues. The germline V and J ends were trimmed by 4 bases and 0 bases, with 9 bases remaining between them.